This T cell receptor beta chain was recorded in a study of T cells of healthy individuals. This clonotype was seen at least ten times. TCRdb used MiXCR to reprocess the 5' RACE reads, holding one entry per CDR3 protein. The sample lists 65,000 to 95,000 distinct CDR3 sequences; about 4.8% were seen once. The CDR3 is 15 amino acids. Germline V CDR1 and CDR2: MNHEY, SVGAGI. V lost 6 bases to trimming and J lost 0 bases, with 15 bases between them. The clonotype originates from a female donor in good health. The chain uses TRBV6-5 and TRBJ2-7, with D perhaps TRBD2 (7 bases). This CDR3 is CASSPGRGSSYEQYF. Here the CDR3 DNA reads TGTGCCAGCAGCCCTGGGAGGGGGAGCTCCTACGAGCAGTACTTC.